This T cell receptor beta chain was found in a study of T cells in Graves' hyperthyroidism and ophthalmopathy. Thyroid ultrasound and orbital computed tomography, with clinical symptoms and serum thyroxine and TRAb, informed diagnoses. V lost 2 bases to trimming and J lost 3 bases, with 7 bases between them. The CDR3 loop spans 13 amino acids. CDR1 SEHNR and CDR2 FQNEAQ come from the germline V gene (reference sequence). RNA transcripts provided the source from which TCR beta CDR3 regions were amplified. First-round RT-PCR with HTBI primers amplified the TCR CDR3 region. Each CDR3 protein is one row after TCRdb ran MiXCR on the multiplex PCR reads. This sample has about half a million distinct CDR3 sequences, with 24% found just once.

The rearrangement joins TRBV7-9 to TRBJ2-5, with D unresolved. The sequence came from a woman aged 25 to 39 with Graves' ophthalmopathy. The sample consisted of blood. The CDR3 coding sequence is TGTGCCAGCAGCTTATTATCAGAAGAGACCCAGTACTTC. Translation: CASSLLSEETQYF.